These 20 T cell receptor beta chains came from one sample sequenced in a study of molecular identifiers for immune sequencing clone quantification (dated by TCRdb to the late 2010s). Library preparation employed PCR. These reads were obtained on a NextSeq 500. TCRdb reprocessed the public reads (quality trimming at Q25 with fastp, clone calling with MiXCR) and kept in-frame beta chains. Each entry is one CDR3 protein sequence, shown with its most common DNA and genes. Counted in this sample were some 91,000 distinct CDR3 sequences; approximately 24% of them appeared once. Under 1% of the sample lies in the top ten. Sequenced input: naive CD8+ T cells from blood, with Jurkat cell RNA spiked in. The sample's cell subset or site, from its label and the paper: FACS-sorted CD8+CD4-CCR7+CD45RA+ naive T cells. The receptors were gathered from a human donor in good health. Some libraries in this study had Jurkat cell RNA spiked in.

This clonotype was counted ten times or more. Here the CDR3 reads CASRGGLASYEQYF. Written as DNA, the CDR3 is TGTGCCAGCAGGGGGGGACTAGCCAGCTACGAGCAGTACTTC. V usage is TRBV6-2 or TRBV6-3 and J usage is TRBJ2-7; 9 nucleotides match TRBD2. This CDR3 region has 14 residues. Germline CDR1 is MNHEY and CDR2 is SVGEGT. J was trimmed by 3 bases and V by 6 bases; bases with no gene match: 6.

V gene TRBV6-1 combines with J gene TRBJ1-1; possibly TRBD1 for D (6 bases). The germline V gene encodes CDR1 MNHNS and CDR2 SASEGT. The length of the CDR3 is 13 residues. The V and J ends lost 3 bases and 3 bases respectively, with 8 bases between them. The chain's CDR3 is CASSDTGYTEAFF. CDR3 coding DNA: TGTGCCAGCAGTGATACAGGGTACACTGAAGCTTTCTTT.

Only one count was recorded for this clonotype. It is likely a read error, because the conserved phenylalanine at the end of the CDR3 is missing. The chain links TRBV19 to TRBJ2-7, with D possibly being TRBD1 (5 bases). Trimming pared 5 bases from V and 0 bases from J, leaving 11 bases between. The germline gives CDR1 LNHDA, CDR2 SQIVND (reference sequence). There are 14 residues in the CDR3. The CDR3 reads CASSQDTSSYEQYL. In nucleotides, the CDR3 is TGTGCCAGTAGTCAGGACACGAGCTCCTACGAGCAGTACCTC.

The V call is TRBV7-6, the J call TRBJ2-5; D not certain. V shed 2 bases and J shed 2 bases, with 9 bases lying between them. Per the germline V gene, CDR1 is SGHVS and CDR2 is FNYEAQ. The CDR3 extends over 14 amino acids. The CDR3 sequence: CASSLFLGQETQYF. CDR3 coding DNA: TGTGCCAGCAGCTTATTCTTAGGGCAAGAGACCCAGTACTTC.

This clonotype was seen only a few times. The J gene is TRBJ2-1, the V gene TRBV4-3, with TRBD2 as a possible D gene (5 bases). CDR3 length: 17 residues. The V gene lost 4 bases and the J gene lost 3 bases, with 19 bases spanning the gap. Per the germline V gene, CDR1 is LGHNA and CDR2 is YSLEER. CDR3 loop: CASSRKDPRADYNEQFF. In DNA form, the CDR3 reads TGCGCCAGCAGCCGCAAAGACCCGAGGGCGGACTACAATGAGCAGTTCTTC.

This clonotype was found many times. The rearrangement joins TRBV7-9 to TRBJ2-5, with D possibly being TRBD2 (5 bases). Trimming took 3 bases from V and 1 from J, leaving 15 bases between them. Looked up from germline, CDR1 is SEHNR and CDR2 is FQNEAQ (reference sequence). This CDR3 comprises 16 residues. The CDR3 loop reads CASSLEVAVGQETQYF. Written as DNA, the CDR3 is TGTGCCAGCAGCTTGGAGGTAGCCGTGGGCCAAGAGACCCAGTACTTC.

This rearrangement joins TRBV12-3 or TRBV12-4 to TRBJ1-2, with a weak D call TRBD1 (6 bases). Trimming removed 7 bases from V and 4 bases from J, with 13 bases in between. CDR3 size: 13 residues. The CDR3 spells CASTLGQTYGYTF. The CDR3 DNA sequence: TGTGCCAGCACCCTCGGACAGACCTATGGCTACACCTTC.

This clonotype appeared once. Given a much more abundant clone one base away, this may be a read error. The genes are TRBV6-6 and TRBJ2-3; D remains ambiguous. This CDR3 region has 14 residues. Germline-derived CDR1 and CDR2 are MNHNY and SVGAGI (reference sequence). CDR3 coding DNA: TGTGCCAGCAGTTACTCGGGGTCCACAAATACGCAGTATTTT. Protein sequence: CASSYSGSTNTQYF.

This clonotype was seen only once. This may arise from a read error, as a much more abundant clone is one base away. The rearrangement links TRBV3-1 to TRBJ1-1; D is possibly TRBD1 (6 bases). Germline values: CDR1 LGHDT, CDR2 YNNKEL (reference sequence). The CDR3 length is 15 residues. The CDR3 region is CAGSQEKGVNTEAFF. CDR3 coding DNA: TGTGCCGGCAGCCAAGAGAAGGGGGTGAACACTGAAGCTTTCTTT.

This clonotype was seen repeatedly, ten times or more. V and J are TRBV4-1 and TRBJ1-1, with D tentatively TRBD1 (6 bases). The CDR3 sequence is 14 residues long. Germline CDR1 MGHRA, CDR2 YSYEKL. V lost 5 bases, J lost 8 bases, and 18 bases lay in between. The DNA for the CDR3 is TGCGCCAGCAGCTCCAGACAGGATGTTGAGGAAGCTTTCTTT. As protein: CASSSRQDVEEAFF.

This clonotype came up many times. V and J are TRBV5-6 and TRBJ1-3; tentative D call: TRBD1 (5 bases). Germline lookup yields CDR1 SGHDT and CDR2 YYEEEE. V was clipped by 4 bases and J by 2 bases, with 10 bases between them. The CDR3 runs 14 residues. The CDR3 nucleotides read TGTGCCAGCAGCATGGCAGGGACTGGAAACACCATATATTTT. This translates into CASSMAGTGNTIYF.

Concerning this clonotype: A much larger clone is a single base away; this may be a read error. The conserved phenylalanine or tryptophan is not found at the CDR3 terminus, so this likely reflects a read error. The V and J genes are TRBV4-2 and TRBJ2-7, with TRBD1 identical over 9 bases. The CDR3 spans 14 residues. Germline V CDR1 and CDR2: LGHNA, YNFKEQ. Losses at the gene ends were 4 bases for V and 2 bases for J; bases not matched to a gene: 3. Written as DNA, the CDR3 is TGTGCCAGCAGCCCCTACAGGGGGCCCTACGAGCAGTACCTC. Protein product: CASSPYRGPYEQYL.

On this clonotype: A much larger clone differs by one base, so this may be a read error. The J gene is TRBJ1-1, the V gene TRBV6-1; the D gene is possibly TRBD1 (5 bases). Germline assignment: CDR1 MNHNS and CDR2 SASEGT. The CDR3 loop spans 14 amino acids. The V gene lost 2 bases and the J gene lost 3 bases, with 10 bases spanning the gap. CDR3 loop: CASSEWGTHTEAFF. The DNA for the CDR3 is TGTGCCAGCAGTGAATGGGGGACGCACACTGAAGCTTTCTTT.

Many counts were recorded for this clonotype. J is TRBJ2-1 and V is TRBV2; TRBD2 matches at 7 bases. Germline-derived CDR1 and CDR2 are SNHLY and FYNNEI. The ends lost 2 bases at V and 5 bases at J; junction bases unmatched: 6. The length of the CDR3 is 15 residues. CDR3 sequence reads: CASSEIRGVDNEQFF. CDR3 in DNA: TGTGCCAGCAGTGAAATCCGGGGGGTAGACAATGAGCAGTTCTTC.

For this clonotype: A much larger clone is a single base away; this may be a read error. This sequence joins TRBV25-1 and TRBJ2-2; TRBD1 matches 7 bases. Germline V gives CDR1 MGHDK, CDR2 SYGVNS. This CDR3 spans 18 amino acids. V gave up 1 base and J gave up 4 bases; unmatched junction bases: 12. This CDR3 reads CASSELTTGDLSTGELFF. In nucleotides, the CDR3 is TGTGCCAGCAGTGAATTAACTACAGGGGATTTGAGCACCGGGGAGCTGTTTTTT.

This clonotype was picked up many times. The chain combines TRBV29-1 with TRBJ2-7, with D uncertain. V lost 3 bases and J lost 3, with 18 bases in between. The germline gives CDR1 SQVTM, CDR2 ANQGSEA. The CDR3 is 15 residues long. The CDR3 DNA reads TGCAGCGTTGAGTTAGAGGACGGATACTTCTACGAGCAGTACTTC. It is translated as CSVELEDGYFYEQYF.

Concerning this clonotype itself: Given a much more abundant clone one base away, this may be a read error. The rearrangement joins TRBV24-1 to TRBJ2-1; D is perhaps TRBD2 (6 bases). CDR3 length: 14 residues. Trimming shortened V by 3 bases and J by 6 bases, and 11 bases separated the two germline ends. Per the germline V gene, CDR1 is KGHDR and CDR2 is SFDVKD. The CDR3 spells CATSDTRGSNEQFF. CDR3 in DNA: TGTGCCACCAGTGATACGCGGGGAAGCAATGAGCAGTTCTTC.

The chain has TRBV7-6 and TRBJ2-7, with D maybe TRBD1 (6 bases). The CDR3 sequence is 17 residues long. Trimming stripped 1 base from V and 0 bases from J, with 16 bases between. Germline-derived CDR1 and CDR2 are SGHVS and FNYEAQ. The CDR3 nucleotides are TGTGCCAGCAGCTTAGAGGTATTGGGGGCCACCTCCTACGAGCAGTACTTC. This translates into CASSLEVLGATSYEQYF.

With respect to this clonotype: This clone may be a read error of a much larger clone one base away. The rearrangement uses TRBV7-9 and TRBJ2-7, with D unclear. This CDR3 has 16 amino acids. CDR1 is SEHNR, CDR2 FQNEAQ, per germline (reference sequence). Trimming pared 4 bases from V and 11 bases from J, leaving 27 bases between. The CDR3 DNA is TGTGCCAGCAGCTCTACTTCCGACACGGATATCCCTGGGGAGTACTTC. Translation gives CASSSTSDTDIPGEYF.

This clonotype came up once. The J gene is TRBJ1-1, the V gene TRBV11-3, with unresolved D. V was cut by 1 base and J by 8 bases, with 8 bases left in between. The germline V gene has CDR1 SGHNT and CDR2 YENEEA. This CDR3 spans 12 amino acids. Written as DNA, the CDR3 is TGTGCCAGCAGCTTAGGGGCCAGAGAAGCTTTCTTT. It translates to CASSLGAREAFF. The whole variable domain, filled in from reference TRBV11-3 and TRBJ1-1, reads EAGVVQSPRYKIIEKKQPVAFWCNPISGHNTLYWYLQNLGQGPELLIRYENEEAVDDSQLPKDRFSAERLKGVDSTLKIQPAELGDSAVYLCASSLGAREAFFGQGTRLTVV.